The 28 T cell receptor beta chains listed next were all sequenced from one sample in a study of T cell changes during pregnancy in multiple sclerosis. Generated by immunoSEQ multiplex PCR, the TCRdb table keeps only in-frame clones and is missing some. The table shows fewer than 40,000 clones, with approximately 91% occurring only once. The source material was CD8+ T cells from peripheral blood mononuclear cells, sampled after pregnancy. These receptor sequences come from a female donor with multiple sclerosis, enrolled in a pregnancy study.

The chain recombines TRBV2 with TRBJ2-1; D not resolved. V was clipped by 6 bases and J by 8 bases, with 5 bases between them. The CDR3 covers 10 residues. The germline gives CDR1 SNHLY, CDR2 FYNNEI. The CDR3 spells CASRIDEQFF. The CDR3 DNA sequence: TGTGCCAGCAGGATAGATGAGCAGTTCTTC.

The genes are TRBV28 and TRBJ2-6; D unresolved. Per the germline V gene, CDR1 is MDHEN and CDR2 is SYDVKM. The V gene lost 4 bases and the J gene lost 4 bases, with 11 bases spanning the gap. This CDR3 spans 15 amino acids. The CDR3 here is CASSSEWSGANVLTF. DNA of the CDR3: TGTGCCAGCAGTTCCGAGTGGTCCGGGGCCAACGTCCTGACTTTC.

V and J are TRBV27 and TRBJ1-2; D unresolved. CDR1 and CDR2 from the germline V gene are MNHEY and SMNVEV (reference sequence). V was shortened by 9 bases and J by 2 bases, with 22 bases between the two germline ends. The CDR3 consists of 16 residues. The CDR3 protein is CASGSRQVLNNYGYTF. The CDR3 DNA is TGTGCCAGTGGGAGCAGGCAGGTACTTAACAACTATGGCTACACCTTC.

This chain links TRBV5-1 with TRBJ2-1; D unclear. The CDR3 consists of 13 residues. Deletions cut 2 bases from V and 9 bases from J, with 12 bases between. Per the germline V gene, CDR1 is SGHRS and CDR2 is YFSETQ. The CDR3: CASSFLGEAEQFF. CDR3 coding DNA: TGCGCCAGCAGCTTTCTAGGTGAGGCTGAGCAGTTCTTC.

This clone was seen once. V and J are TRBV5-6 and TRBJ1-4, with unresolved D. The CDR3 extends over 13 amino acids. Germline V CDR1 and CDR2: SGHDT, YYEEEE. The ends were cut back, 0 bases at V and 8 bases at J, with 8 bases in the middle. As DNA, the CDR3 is TGTGCCAGCAGCTTGGGAGGTTGGGAAAAACTGTTTTTT. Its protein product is CASSLGGWEKLFF.

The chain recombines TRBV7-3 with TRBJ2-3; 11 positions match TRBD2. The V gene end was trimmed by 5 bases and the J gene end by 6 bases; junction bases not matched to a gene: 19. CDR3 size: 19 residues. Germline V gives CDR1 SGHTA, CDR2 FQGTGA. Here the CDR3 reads CASSLKGLAGGIEADTQYF. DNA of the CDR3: TGTGCCAGCAGCCTAAAGGGGCTAGCGGGGGGAATTGAGGCGGATACGCAGTATTTT.

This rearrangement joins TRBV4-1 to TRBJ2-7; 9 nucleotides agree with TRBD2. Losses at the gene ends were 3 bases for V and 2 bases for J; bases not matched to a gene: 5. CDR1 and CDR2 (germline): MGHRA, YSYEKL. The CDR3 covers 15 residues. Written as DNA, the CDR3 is TGCGCCAGCAGCCAGATTAGCGGGGGCCCCTACGAGCAGTACTTC. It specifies CASSQISGGPYEQYF.

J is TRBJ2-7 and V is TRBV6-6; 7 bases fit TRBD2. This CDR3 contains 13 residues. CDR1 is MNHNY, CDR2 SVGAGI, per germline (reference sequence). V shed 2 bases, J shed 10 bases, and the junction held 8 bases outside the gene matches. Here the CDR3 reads CASSYVSRDYQYF. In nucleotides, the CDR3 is TGTGCCAGCAGTTACGTTTCCCGGGACTACCAGTACTTC.

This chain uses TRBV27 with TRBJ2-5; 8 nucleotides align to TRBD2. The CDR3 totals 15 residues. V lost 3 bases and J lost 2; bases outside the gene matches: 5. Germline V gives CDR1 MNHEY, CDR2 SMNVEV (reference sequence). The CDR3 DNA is TGTGCCAGCAGTTTCAGCGGGGGAGCGCAAGAGACCCAGTACTTC. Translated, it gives CASSFSGGAQETQYF.

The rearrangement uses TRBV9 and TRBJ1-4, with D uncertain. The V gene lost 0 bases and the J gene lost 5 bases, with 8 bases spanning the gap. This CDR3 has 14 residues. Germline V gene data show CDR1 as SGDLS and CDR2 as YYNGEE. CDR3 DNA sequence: TGTGCCAGCAGCGTAGGGCAGATAAATGAAAAACTGTTTTTT. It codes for CASSVGQINEKLFF.

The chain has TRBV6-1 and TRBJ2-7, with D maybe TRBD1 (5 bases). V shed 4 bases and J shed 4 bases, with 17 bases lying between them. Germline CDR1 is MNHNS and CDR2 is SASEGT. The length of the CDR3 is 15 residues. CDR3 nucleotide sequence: TGTGCCAGCAGTGGATACAGGCAAACACCATACGAGCAGTACTTC. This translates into CASSGYRQTPYEQYF.

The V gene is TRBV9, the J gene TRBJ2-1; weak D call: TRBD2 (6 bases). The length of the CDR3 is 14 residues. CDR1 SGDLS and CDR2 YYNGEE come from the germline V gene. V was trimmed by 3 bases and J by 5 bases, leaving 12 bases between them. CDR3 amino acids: CASSEPSSDNEQFF. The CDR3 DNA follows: TGTGCCAGCAGCGAGCCCTCTAGCGACAATGAGCAGTTCTTC.

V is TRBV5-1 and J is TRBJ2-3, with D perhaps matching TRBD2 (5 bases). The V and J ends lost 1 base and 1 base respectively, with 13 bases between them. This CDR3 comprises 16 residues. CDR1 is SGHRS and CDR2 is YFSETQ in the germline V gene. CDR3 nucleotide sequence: TGCGCCAGCAGCTTGTACCGTAGCGCGGGCACAGATACGCAGTATTTT. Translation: CASSLYRSAGTDTQYF.

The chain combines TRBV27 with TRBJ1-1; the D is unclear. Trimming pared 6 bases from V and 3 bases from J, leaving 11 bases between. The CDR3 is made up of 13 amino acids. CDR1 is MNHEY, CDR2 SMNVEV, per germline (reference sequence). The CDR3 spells CASRDHGDTEAFF. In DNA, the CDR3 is TGTGCCAGCAGAGACCACGGGGACACTGAAGCTTTCTTT.

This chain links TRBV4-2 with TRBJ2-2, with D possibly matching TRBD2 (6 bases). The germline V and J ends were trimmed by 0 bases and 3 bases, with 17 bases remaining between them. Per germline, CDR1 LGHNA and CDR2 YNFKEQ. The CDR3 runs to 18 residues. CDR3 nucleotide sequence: TGTGCCAGCAGCCAAGAAATCAAGGCTAGCGCTGACACCGGGGAGCTGTTTTTT. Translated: CASSQEIKASADTGELFF.

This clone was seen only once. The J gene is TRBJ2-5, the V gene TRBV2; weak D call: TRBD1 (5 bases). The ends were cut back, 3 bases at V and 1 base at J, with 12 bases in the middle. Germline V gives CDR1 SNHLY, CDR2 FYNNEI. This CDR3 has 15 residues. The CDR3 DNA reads TGTGCCAGCAGTGACAGGGCATATACCCAAGAGACCCAGTACTTC. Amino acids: CASSDRAYTQETQYF.

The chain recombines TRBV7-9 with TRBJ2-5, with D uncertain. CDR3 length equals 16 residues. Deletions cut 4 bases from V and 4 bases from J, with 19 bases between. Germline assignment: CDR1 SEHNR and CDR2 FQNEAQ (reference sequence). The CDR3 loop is CASSSPSGSYGETQYF. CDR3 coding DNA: TGTGCCAGCAGCTCCCCCTCCGGTAGCTATGGAGAGACCCAGTACTTC.

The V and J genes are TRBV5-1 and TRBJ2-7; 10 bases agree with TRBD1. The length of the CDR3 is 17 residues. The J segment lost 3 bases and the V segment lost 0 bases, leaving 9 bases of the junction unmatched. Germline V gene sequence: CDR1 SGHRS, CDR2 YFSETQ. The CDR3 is CASSLGADRGRNYEQYF. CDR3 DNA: TGCGCCAGCAGCTTGGGGGCTGACAGGGGGCGAAACTACGAGCAGTACTTC.

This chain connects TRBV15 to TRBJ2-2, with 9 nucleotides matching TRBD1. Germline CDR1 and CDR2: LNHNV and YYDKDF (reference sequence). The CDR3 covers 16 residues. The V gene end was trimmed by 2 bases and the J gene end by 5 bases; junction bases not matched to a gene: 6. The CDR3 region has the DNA TGTGCCACCAGCAGATCGGGACAGGGAATTACCGGGGAGCTGTTTTTT. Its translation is CATSRSGQGITGELFF.

CDR3 bases: TGTGCCAGCAGTTTTGGCCTAGTAGAGACCCAGTACTTC. Its protein is CASSFGLVETQYF. The chain uses TRBV28 and TRBJ2-5, with D unclear. The germline V gene encodes CDR1 MDHEN and CDR2 SYDVKM. Trimming cost V 3 bases and J 4 bases, with 9 bases left between them. CDR3 length: 13 amino acids.

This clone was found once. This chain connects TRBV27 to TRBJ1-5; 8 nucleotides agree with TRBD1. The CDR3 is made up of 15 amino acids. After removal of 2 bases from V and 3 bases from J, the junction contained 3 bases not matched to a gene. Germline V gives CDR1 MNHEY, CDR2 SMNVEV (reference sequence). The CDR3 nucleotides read TGTGCCAGCAGTTTACGGACAGGGAACAATCAGCCCCAGCATTTT. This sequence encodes CASSLRTGNNQPQHF.

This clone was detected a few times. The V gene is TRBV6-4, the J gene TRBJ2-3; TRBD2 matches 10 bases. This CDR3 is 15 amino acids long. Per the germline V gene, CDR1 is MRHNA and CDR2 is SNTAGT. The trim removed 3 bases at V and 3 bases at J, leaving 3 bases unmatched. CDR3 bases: TGTGCCAGCAGTGAAGCGGGAGGGCCAACAGATACGCAGTATTTT. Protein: CASSEAGGPTDTQYF.

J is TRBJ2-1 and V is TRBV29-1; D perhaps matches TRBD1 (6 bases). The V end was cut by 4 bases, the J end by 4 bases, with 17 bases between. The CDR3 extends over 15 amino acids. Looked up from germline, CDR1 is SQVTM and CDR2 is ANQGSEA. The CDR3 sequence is CSVVGRQDRYNEQFF. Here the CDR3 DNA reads TGCAGCGTTGTAGGGCGACAGGACCGGTACAATGAGCAGTTCTTC.

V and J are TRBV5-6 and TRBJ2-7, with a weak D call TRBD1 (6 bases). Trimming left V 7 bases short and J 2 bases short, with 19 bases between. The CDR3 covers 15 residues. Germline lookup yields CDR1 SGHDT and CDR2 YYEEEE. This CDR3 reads CASQGRAGGTYEQYF. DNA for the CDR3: TGTGCCAGCCAGGGGCGGGCAGGAGGAACCTACGAGCAGTACTTC.

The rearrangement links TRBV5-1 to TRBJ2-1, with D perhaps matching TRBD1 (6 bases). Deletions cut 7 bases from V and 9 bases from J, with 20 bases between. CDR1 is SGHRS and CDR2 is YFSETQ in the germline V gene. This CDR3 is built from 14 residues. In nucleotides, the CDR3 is TGCGCCAGCGGCGACAGGTCCGGCTACGGTGAGCAGTTCTTC. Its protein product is CASGDRSGYGEQFF.

CDR3 coding DNA: TGTGCCAGCAGTTTTATCGGACAGGGTCTTCACACTGAAGCTTTCTTT. Residues: CASSFIGQGLHTEAFF. The genes are TRBV27 and TRBJ1-1, with 8 positions matching TRBD1. The germline V gene has CDR1 MNHEY and CDR2 SMNVEV (reference sequence). The CDR3 contains 16 residues. V shed 3 bases, J shed 3 bases, and the junction held 9 bases outside the gene matches.

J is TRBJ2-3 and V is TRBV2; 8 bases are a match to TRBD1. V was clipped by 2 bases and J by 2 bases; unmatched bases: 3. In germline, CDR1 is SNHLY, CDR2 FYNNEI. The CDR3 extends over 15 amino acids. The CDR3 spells CASSERDRNTDTQYF. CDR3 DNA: TGTGCCAGCAGTGAAAGGGACAGGAACACAGATACGCAGTATTTT.

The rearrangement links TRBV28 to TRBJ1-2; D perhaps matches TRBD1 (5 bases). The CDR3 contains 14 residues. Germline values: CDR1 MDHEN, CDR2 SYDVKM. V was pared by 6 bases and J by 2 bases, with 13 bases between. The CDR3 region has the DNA TGTGCCAGCAGCGTCAGGGAAGAAAACTATGGCTACACCTTC. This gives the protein CASSVREENYGYTF.